The clone carrying this T cell receptor (beta chain) has ten or more counts. Its specificity is not known. Those patients with uncontrolled infection, other autoimmune disease, pregnancy or lactation were excluded. PBMCs came from 8.5 to 10 ml fresh peripheral blood. The sample comes from a study of T cells in Graves' hyperthyroidism and ophthalmopathy. Study as a whole: Initial diagnosis, before any treatment, was when peripheral blood was collected.

Study-level results: It was a median around 6 months before onset that the model predicted ophthalmopathy.

The TCR beta CDR3 regions underwent amplification using RNA transcripts as the source. Using the HTBI primer set, a first-round RT-PCR was run on the TCR CDR3. TCRdb independently ran MiXCR on the multiplex PCR reads; one entry per CDR3 protein. The profile shows more than 450,000 distinct CDR3 sequences, approximately 14% of them singletons. V was clipped by 5 bases and J by 3 bases, with 23 bases between them. The CDR3 runs 16 residues. Germline V gene data show CDR1 as DFQATT and CDR2 as SNEGSKA (reference sequence). This TCR derives from a woman in her forties with Graves' hyperthyroidism. The specimen sequenced was blood. This chain connects TRBV20-1 to TRBJ2-7; a possible D gene is TRBD1 (6 bases). CDR3 in amino acids: CSALYIRGAVDYEQYF. In nucleotides, the CDR3 is TGCAGTGCTCTTTATATCAGGGGAGCGGTAGACTACGAGCAGTACTTC.